One sample yielded the 21 T cell receptor beta chains listed below, sequenced in a study of shared clonotypes between healthy human individuals. Measured with immunoSEQ multiplex PCR; TCRdb has only the in-frame clones, and not every one. The sample has some 790,000 clones, over 55% seen once. Sequenced material: memory CD4+ T cells sorted from blood. Subset specified: CD45RA-negative fraction. The receptors stem from a young woman in good health.

This chain uses TRBV27 with TRBJ2-7; 7 bases are a match to TRBD2. This CDR3 comprises 16 residues. V lost 5 bases to trimming and J lost 5 bases; unmatched junction nucleotides: 15. Looked up from germline, CDR1 is MNHEY and CDR2 is SMNVEV (reference sequence). The CDR3: CASSTRKGTGRDEQYF. The CDR3 DNA reads TGTGCCAGCAGTACCAGAAAAGGGACTGGGAGGGACGAGCAGTACTTC.

The chain uses TRBV4-1 and TRBJ1-5; D ambiguous. The germline V and J ends were trimmed by 4 bases and 9 bases, with 16 bases remaining between them. The germline CDR1 and CDR2 sequences are MGHRA and YSYEKL. This CDR3 spans 14 amino acids. CDR3 coding DNA: TGCGCCAGCAGCCGAGCAGAGGAGGCACCGCCCCAGCATTTT. Translation: CASSRAEEAPPQHF.

V gene TRBV29-1 combines with J gene TRBJ2-1, with D unresolved. The CDR3 is made up of 12 amino acids. Trimming shortened V by 5 bases and J by 7 bases, and 12 bases separated the two germline ends. Germline CDR1 is SQVTM and CDR2 is ANQGSEA. CDR3 nucleotide sequence: TGCAGCGTTTACCTGGGGATTAATGAGCAGTTCTTC. Its translation is CSVYLGINEQFF.

This clone has just a few counts. The V gene is TRBV25-1, the J gene TRBJ2-7; D is perhaps TRBD1 or TRBD2 (5 bases each). The V gene lost 6 bases and the J gene lost 5 bases, with 17 bases spanning the gap. From germline, CDR1 is MGHDK and CDR2 SYGVNS. The CDR3 is 14 amino acids. The CDR3 coding sequence is TGTGCCAGCAGGACATCGGGACCGGAGAACGAGCAGTACTTC. Its protein is CASRTSGPENEQYF.

On this clone: At the DNA level, this CDR3 is encoded by other sequences in the same sample as well. The rearrangement links TRBV29-1 to TRBJ1-1; the match to TRBD1 covers 7 bases. Germline assignment: CDR1 SQVTM and CDR2 ANQGSEA. V was pared by 4 bases and J by 5 bases, with 7 bases of the junction left unmatched. The CDR3 contains 13 residues. Here the CDR3 DNA reads TGCAGCGTTGTCAGGGGGGCGCGAACTGAAGCTTTCTTT. This translates into CSVVRGARTEAFF. The complete variable domain, with remaining parts taken from reference TRBV29-1 and TRBJ1-1, reads SAVISQKPSRDICQRGTSLTIQCQVDSQVTMMFWYRQQPGQSLTLIATANQGSEATYESGFVIDKFPISRPNLTFSTLTVSNMSPEDSSIYLCSVVRGARTEAFFGQGTRLTVV.

This chain uses TRBV6-6 with TRBJ1-1, with D possibly being TRBD1 (5 bases). The CDR3 has 15 residues. V was clipped by 5 bases and J by 0 bases, with 13 bases between them. Per germline, CDR1 MNHNY and CDR2 SVGAGI (reference sequence). CDR3 nucleotide sequence: TGTGCCAGCAGTGGACCCCGGGGGGTGAACACTGAAGCTTTCTTT. Protein sequence: CASSGPRGVNTEAFF.

The rearrangement uses TRBV4-1 and TRBJ2-5; 9 bases match TRBD2. Germline CDR1 MGHRA, CDR2 YSYEKL. The CDR3 has 16 residues. The J segment lost 5 bases and the V segment lost 1 base, leaving 8 bases of the junction unmatched. The CDR3 sequence is CASSQARSGSRETQYF. Here the CDR3 DNA reads TGCGCCAGCAGCCAAGCCCGTAGCGGGAGTCGGGAGACCCAGTACTTC.

CDR3 in DNA: TGTGCCAGCAGCCCCGCTATCTATAGCGCCGATGAGCAGTTCTTC. Translated: CASSPAIYSADEQFF. The V and J genes are TRBV11-2 and TRBJ2-1; perhaps TRBD2 as D (5 bases). Germline CDR1 SGHAT, CDR2 FQNNGV. The CDR3 is 15 amino acids. V was cut by 5 bases and J by 8 bases, with 19 bases left in between.

The chain has TRBV19 and TRBJ2-1; tentative D call: TRBD1 (5 bases). CDR1 is LNHDA, CDR2 SQIVND, per germline (reference sequence). V was clipped by 5 bases and J by 8 bases, with 13 bases between them. The CDR3 covers 13 residues. CDR3 protein: CASSEGAADEQFF. CDR3 DNA: TGTGCCAGTAGTGAAGGGGCTGCGGATGAGCAGTTCTTC. Full variable domain (remainder filled in from reference TRBV19 and TRBJ2-1): DGGITQSPKYLFRKEGQNVTLSCEQNLNHDAMYWYRQDPGQGLRLIYYSQIVNDFQKGDIAEGYSVSREKKESFPLTVTSAQKNPTAFYLCASSEGAADEQFFGPGTRLTVL.

Remarks on this clone: A far larger clone is one base from this, pointing to a likely read error. Other nucleotide sequences in the sample specify the same CDR3. This chain connects TRBV6-6 to TRBJ1-1; 7 nucleotides agree with TRBD1. The J segment lost 1 base and the V segment lost 6 bases, leaving 2 bases of the junction unmatched. The germline gives CDR1 MNHNY, CDR2 SVGAGI (reference sequence). This CDR3 contains 13 residues. CDR3 nucleotide sequence: TGTGCCAGCAGCCGGACAGGGAACACTGAAGCTTTCTTT. Amino acids: CASSRTGNTEAFF.

The rearrangement joins TRBV6-1 to TRBJ1-1, with D unresolved. Germline V lookup: CDR1 MNHNS, CDR2 SASEGT. The CDR3 extends over 11 amino acids. V was clipped by 5 bases and J by 11 bases, with 12 bases between them. The CDR3 protein is CASSTDFQAFF. The CDR3 DNA follows: TGTGCCAGCAGTACGGATTTTCAGGCTTTCTTT.

This clone occurred many times. This chain connects TRBV10-2 to TRBJ1-2; TRBD1 might be the D (6 bases). Trimming stripped 3 bases from V and 1 base from J, with 15 bases between. The CDR3 consists of 16 residues. Germline lookup yields CDR1 WSHSY and CDR2 SAAADI. CDR3 region: CASSDGGLTFNYGYTF. CDR3 nucleotide sequence: TGCGCCAGCAGTGATGGGGGGCTAACTTTTAACTATGGCTACACCTTC.

This chain uses TRBV7-8 with TRBJ1-5; D unresolved. Trimming pared 4 bases from V and 0 bases from J, leaving 16 bases between. Germline CDR1 and CDR2: SGHVS and FQNEAQ. The CDR3 is made up of 17 amino acids. The CDR3 DNA is TGTGCCAGCAGCTCCCGACGATTTCCGGATAGCAATCAGCCCCAGCATTTT. Translating it yields CASSSRRFPDSNQPQHF.

The chain employs TRBV6-5 and TRBJ1-2, with TRBD1 identical over 8 bases. The V segment lost 7 bases and the J segment 4 bases; nucleotides outside the gene matches: 5. This CDR3 is built from 13 residues. Germline V gene sequence: CDR1 MNHEY, CDR2 SVGAGI. Here the CDR3 DNA reads TGTGCCAGCACTCCGGGACAGGCCTATGGCTACACCTTC. Protein sequence: CASTPGQAYGYTF.

The rearrangement joins TRBV2 to TRBJ1-5, with TRBD1 matching 7 bases. This CDR3 contains 14 residues. V shed 4 bases, J shed 7 bases, and the junction held 7 bases outside the gene matches. Germline CDR1 SNHLY, CDR2 FYNNEI. In nucleotides, the CDR3 is TGTGCCAGCAGTGCGAGACAGGGAGACCAGCCCCAGCATTTT. This codes for CASSARQGDQPQHF.

The V and J genes are TRBV5-1 and TRBJ2-7; TRBD1 aligns across 8 bases. Germline CDR1 and CDR2: SGHRS and YFSETQ. With V trimmed by 3 bases and J by 2 bases, 7 bases remained unmatched. This CDR3 contains 15 residues. The chain's CDR3 is CASSYTGQETYEQYF. CDR3 sequence (DNA): TGCGCCAGCAGCTACACGGGACAGGAGACCTACGAGCAGTACTTC.

The CDR3 sequence is CASSIGSGQGIYEQYF. CDR3 nucleotide sequence: TGTGCCAGTAGTATAGGTTCGGGACAGGGGATTTACGAGCAGTACTTC. This chain uses TRBV19 with TRBJ2-7; 10 nucleotides match TRBD1. The J segment lost 4 bases and the V segment lost 1 base, leaving 7 bases of the junction unmatched. The length of the CDR3 is 16 residues. Germline lookup yields CDR1 LNHDA and CDR2 SQIVND (reference sequence).

J is TRBJ2-7 and V is TRBV15; 15 bases fit TRBD2. The germline V gene encodes CDR1 LNHNV and CDR2 YYDKDF (reference sequence). Unmatched junction bases numbered 11, after V lost 1 base and J lost 4 bases. This CDR3 is 19 amino acids long. The CDR3 coding sequence is TGTGCCACCAGCAGAGGGTTGGGACTAGCGGGAGGAAGGGGGTACGAGCAGTACTTC. Translation gives CATSRGLGLAGGRGYEQYF.

CDR3: CASSYAGTGGHEQYF. The CDR3 DNA follows: TGTGCCAGCAGTTACGCCGGGACAGGGGGTCACGAGCAGTACTTC. V gene TRBV6-5 combines with J gene TRBJ2-7; 11 positions agree with TRBD1. The germline V gene has CDR1 MNHEY and CDR2 SVGAGI. The CDR3 is 15 residues long. V gave up 2 bases and J gave up 5 bases; unmatched junction bases: 5.

The CDR3 bases are TGTGCCAGCAGTCGTGACTACTACACAGATACGCAGTATTTT. It encodes CASSRDYYTDTQYF. The chain couples TRBV7-2 to TRBJ2-3, with a weak D call TRBD2 (5 bases). The V end lost 6 bases, the J end lost 2 bases, and 12 bases lay between the germline ends. The CDR3 is made up of 14 amino acids. Per the germline V gene, CDR1 is SGHTA and CDR2 is FQGNSA. The variable domain in full, with the rest retrieved from reference TRBV7-2 and TRBJ2-3, is GAGVSQSPSNKVTEKGKDVELRCDPISGHTALYWYRQSLGQGLEFLIYFQGNSAPDKSGLPSDRFSAERTGGSVSTLTIQRTQQEDSAVYLCASSRDYYTDTQYFGPGTRLTVL.

The chain carries TRBV27 and TRBJ2-1; D is undetermined. CDR1 and CDR2 (germline): MNHEY, SMNVEV (reference sequence). V shed 2 bases and J shed 9 bases, with 23 bases lying between them. The length of the CDR3 is 17 residues. The CDR3 DNA follows: TGTGCCAGCAGTTTACTGGTGCGTTGGCGAGAAGGCTCTGAGCAGTTCTTC. As protein: CASSLLVRWREGSEQFF.